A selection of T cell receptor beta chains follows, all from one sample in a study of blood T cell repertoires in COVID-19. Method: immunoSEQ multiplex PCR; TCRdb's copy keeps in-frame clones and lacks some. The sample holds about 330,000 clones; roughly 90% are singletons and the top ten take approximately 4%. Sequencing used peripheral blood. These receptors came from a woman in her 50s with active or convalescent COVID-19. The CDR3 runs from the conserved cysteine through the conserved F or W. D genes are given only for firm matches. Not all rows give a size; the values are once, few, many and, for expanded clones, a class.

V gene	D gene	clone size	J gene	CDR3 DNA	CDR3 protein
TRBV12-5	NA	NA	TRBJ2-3	TGTGCTAGTGGTTTGAGCACAGGACCTAGCACAGATACGCAGTATTTT	CASGLSTGPSTDTQYF
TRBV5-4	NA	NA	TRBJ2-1	TGTGCCAGCAGCCCGGAGGGTTCTCGGGGAAATGAGCAGTTCTTC	CASSPEGSRGNEQFF
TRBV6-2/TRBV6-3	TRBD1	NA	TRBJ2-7	TGTGCCAGCAGTCTAGGGACAGTAGTAACCTACGAGCAGTACTTC	CASSLGTVVTYEQYF
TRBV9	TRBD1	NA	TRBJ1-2	TGTGCCAGCACTCCAGAGGGACAGTCCTATGGCTACACCTTC	CASTPEGQSYGYTF
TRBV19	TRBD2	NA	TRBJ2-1	TGTGCCAGTAAGCCGAGCGGGAGGGCAGCCAATGAGCAGTTCTTC	CASKPSGRAANEQFF
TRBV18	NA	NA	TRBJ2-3	TGTGCCAGCTCACCAAGTTCGGGTGCGGATACGCAGTATTTT	CASSPSSGADTQYF
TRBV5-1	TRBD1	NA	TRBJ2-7	TGCGCCAGCAGCACATCGGACAGGGACTACGAGCAGTACTTC	CASSTSDRDYEQYF
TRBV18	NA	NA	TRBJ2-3	TGTGCCAGCTCACCAGTGATGGTCCGTACACCTAGCACAGATACGCAGTATTTT	CASSPVMVRTPSTDTQYF
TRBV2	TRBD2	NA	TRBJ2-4	TGTGCCAGCAGTGACGGGACTAGCCGGGTTGAAATTCAGTACTTC	CASSDGTSRVEIQYF
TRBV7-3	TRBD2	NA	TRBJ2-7	TGTGCCAGCAGCTTAAACCGGAGAGGACTAGCGGGATTCTTCGGAAACTACGAGCAGTACTTC	CASSLNRRGLAGFFGNYEQYF
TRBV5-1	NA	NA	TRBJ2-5	TGCGCCAGCAGGCCGGACAGTGCAGGGTGGGAGACCCAGTACTTC	CASRPDSAGWETQYF
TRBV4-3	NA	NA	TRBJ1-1	TGCGCCAGCAGCCAAACAATGAACACTGAAGCTTTCTTT	CASSQTMNTEAFF
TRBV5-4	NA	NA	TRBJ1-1	TGTGCCAGCAGCGCGGTTAGCCGCACTGAAGCTTTCTTT	CASSAVSRTEAFF
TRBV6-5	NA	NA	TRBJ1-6	TGTGCCAGCAGGACACAGGGAGCCGGTTCACCCCTCCACTTT	CASRTQGAGSPLHF
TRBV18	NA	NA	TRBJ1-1	TGTGCCAGCTCCCGCGGGGTGAACACTGAAGCTTTCTTT	CASSRGVNTEAFF
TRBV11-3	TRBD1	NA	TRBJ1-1	TGTGCCAGCAGCCCTCTCGGACAGGGGGCGGTGAACACTGAAGCTTTCTTT	CASSPLGQGAVNTEAFF
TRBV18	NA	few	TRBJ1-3	TGTGCCAGCTCACCATCGCGCGGGGTCCCTGGAAACACCATATATTTT	CASSPSRGVPGNTIYF
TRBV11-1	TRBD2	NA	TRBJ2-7	TGTGCCAGCAGCTTAGGACTAGCGGGAGTCGAGCAGTACTTC	CASSLGLAGVEQYF